Listed below are T cell receptor beta chains from one sample, sequenced in a study of identical twins. TCRdb itself ran the 5' RACE reads through MiXCR, one entry per CDR3 protein. The sample lists 410,000 or so distinct CDR3 sequences; about 18% were seen once. Sample: naive T cells sorted from blood. The source of these receptors is a man aged 45-60 years in good health. Each CDR3 is given with its conserved first and last residue. The D gene is left open where the match is weak. Size is stated for part of the rows, as once, few or many counts, or as a class when the clone is expanded.

J	D	size	V	DNA	CDR3
TRBJ2-1	.	.	TRBV7-9	TGTGCCAGCAGGAGCGACCCCAACAGGGTGGGCAATGAGCAGTTCTTC	CASRSDPNRVGNEQFF
TRBJ2-1	.	many	TRBV12-3/TRBV12-4	TGTGCCAGCAGTTTTGAGGGCCTAACAGAGCAGTTCTTC	CASSFEGLTEQFF
TRBJ2-1	TRBD2	few	TRBV6-2/TRBV6-3	TGTGCCAGCAGTTATAGATCTAGCGGGAGAAATGAGCAGTTCTTC	CASSYRSSGRNEQFF
TRBJ2-3	TRBD1	.	TRBV11-2	TGTGCCAGCAGCCAGACGACAGGGGGTCTCACAGATACGCAGTATTTT	CASSQTTGGLTDTQYF
TRBJ2-6	.	many	TRBV11-2	TGTGCCAGCAGCTCCTATATGACAGGAAGGGTTGGGGCCAACGTCCTGACTTTC	CASSSYMTGRVGANVLTF
TRBJ2-2	TRBD2	.	TRBV4-3	TGCGCCAGCAGCCAAGGTCGACTAGCGGCCACGAACACCGGGGAGCTGTTTTTT	CASSQGRLAATNTGELFF
TRBJ2-1	.	.	TRBV29-1	TGCAGCGGGTCTAGGGACCACTCCAATGAGCAGTTCTTC	CSGSRDHSNEQFF
TRBJ1-1	TRBD1	.	TRBV11-2	TGTGCCAGCGGGACAGGGCCAAACACTGAAGCTTTCTTT	CASGTGPNTEAFF
TRBJ1-2	TRBD1	few	TRBV5-1	TGCGCCAGTCGAGCCATACAGGGGAACTATGGCTACACCTTC	CASRAIQGNYGYTF
TRBJ1-5	.	.	TRBV29-1	TGCAGCGTTGGCGAGGGTCGGAGTCAGCCCCAGCATTTT	CSVGEGRSQPQHF
TRBJ2-5	.	many	TRBV5-1	TGCGCCAGCAGCTTGCAGACGGGGTGGCAAGAGACCCAGTACTTC	CASSLQTGWQETQYF
TRBJ1-2	.	.	TRBV5-1	TGCGCCAGCAGCTTGGGCCAGCCACCCGATGGCTACACCTTC	CASSLGQPPDGYTF
TRBJ1-1	.	.	TRBV11-2	TGTGCCAGCAGCTTGGGGGGAATGGAAAAAGCTTTCTTT	CASSLGGMEKAFF
TRBJ2-1	.	few	TRBV7-3	TGTGCCAGCAGCTTAGCGCCGGGAGTCAATGAGCAGTTCTTC	CASSLAPGVNEQFF
TRBJ2-3	.	many	TRBV28	TGTGCCAGCAGTTTCAATCGATGGGAATGGGGCCGTCCCCTCACAGATACGCAGTATTTT	CASSFNRWEWGRPLTDTQYF
TRBJ1-4	.	.	TRBV25-1	TGTGCCAGCAGTGAATATACGGCAGGCCTTAATGAAAAACTGTTTTTT	CASSEYTAGLNEKLFF
TRBJ2-1	TRBD1	few	TRBV28	TGTGCCAGCAGTTTTCCGGGACAGGGTCGGGGAGCGGCCTACAATGAGCAGTTCTTC	CASSFPGQGRGAAYNEQFF
TRBJ1-2	TRBD1	few	TRBV29-1	TGCAGCGTTCGGGGACAGGGGGCGGCTGGCTACACCTTC	CSVRGQGAAGYTF
TRBJ2-1	.	few	TRBV5-6	TGTGCCAGCAGCCTCCCGGGACTGTCCAATGAGCAGTTCTTC	CASSLPGLSNEQFF
TRBJ2-1	.	many	TRBV5-1	TGCGCCAGCAGCGCGGGACAGCATAACAATGAGCAGTTCTTC	CASSAGQHNNEQFF
TRBJ2-1	TRBD1	.	TRBV5-1	TGCGCCAGCAGCCTCAGGGGGCGCAATGAGCAGTTCTTC	CASSLRGRNEQFF
TRBJ1-3	.	few	TRBV6-5	TGTGCCAGCAGTTACACCGGACAGACCGGTGGAAACACCATATATTTT	CASSYTGQTGGNTIYF
TRBJ2-3	.	many	TRBV11-3	TGTGCCAGCAGCTCCCCGGCGGGACAAAGCACAGATACGCAGTATTTT	CASSSPAGQSTDTQYF
TRBJ2-1	.	many	TRBV15	TGTGCCACCAGCAGTGGGGCATCCTCCTACAATGAGCAGTTCTTC	CATSSGASSYNEQFF
TRBJ2-5	.	.	TRBV6-5	TGTGCCAGCAGTTACTACGAACGTGGCGGGACCCAGTACTTC	CASSYYERGGTQYF
TRBJ1-1	.	few	TRBV5-1	TGCGCCAGCAGCTTGAATACGGGAGTCACTGAAGCTTTCTTT	CASSLNTGVTEAFF
TRBJ1-2	TRBD1	.	TRBV5-6	TGTGCCAGCAGCTTGTTCGACAGGGGGCAAGGTGGCTACACCTTC	CASSLFDRGQGGYTF
TRBJ2-7	TRBD2	few	TRBV20-1	TGCAGTGCTGGATATCGGACCCTAGCGGGGTACGAGCAGTACTTC	CSAGYRTLAGYEQYF
TRBJ2-4	TRBD1	few	TRBV20-1	TGCAGTGCTGGCCGGACAGGAGCCAAAAACATTCAGTACTTC	CSAGRTGAKNIQYF
TRBJ2-7	TRBD2	many	TRBV6-2/TRBV6-3	TGTGCCAGCAGTCCCGGGACTAGCGGGAGGAGCTCCTACGAGCAGTACTTC	CASSPGTSGRSSYEQYF
TRBJ2-1	.	few	TRBV12-3/TRBV12-4	TGTGCCAGCAGTTTAAGTGGAAACGGCTACAATGAGCAGTTCTTC	CASSLSGNGYNEQFF
TRBJ2-7	.	.	TRBV28	TGTGCCAGCAGTCTAAATTTCGGACGGTCCTACGAGCAGTACTTC	CASSLNFGRSYEQYF
TRBJ2-7	.	few	TRBV27	TGTGCCAGCAGTTTATCGGATCCAGGGTACTCCTACGAGCAGTACTTC	CASSLSDPGYSYEQYF
TRBJ2-1	TRBD2	many	TRBV7-9	TGTGCCAGCAGAGACTCCGGGACTAGCAATGAGCAGTTCTTC	CASRDSGTSNEQFF
TRBJ2-7	TRBD2	.	TRBV12-3/TRBV12-4	TGTGCCAGCAGTTTAGGTTGGACTAGCCCCTTAGATGGCAGCTGGCAGTACTTC	CASSLGWTSPLDGSWQYF
TRBJ2-1	TRBD2	many	TRBV5-6	TGTGCCAGCAGCCGACTAGCGGGAGGGCCAGGGGAGCAGTTCTTC	CASSRLAGGPGEQFF
TRBJ1-5	TRBD1	few	TRBV4-3	TGCGCCAGCAGCCCGGAAAAGACCCATACAGGGGGCAATCAGCCCCAGCATTTT	CASSPEKTHTGGNQPQHF
TRBJ2-3	.	many	TRBV11-2	TGTGCCAGCAGCTTAGATCCCTGGACGGCCACAGATACGCAGTATTTT	CASSLDPWTATDTQYF
TRBJ1-1	.	.	TRBV20-1	TGCAGTGCTAGAGGTGGAGGGAACACTGAAGCTTTCTTT	CSARGGGNTEAFF
TRBJ1-2	.	.	TRBV10-3	TGTGCCATCAGTGCCGACGGAAACTATGGCTACACCTTC	CAISADGNYGYTF
TRBJ2-2	.	.	TRBV5-1	.	CASSFDTGGPGSCFF
TRBJ2-5	.	few	TRBV7-9	TGTGCCAGCAGCTTAGCGTCGGGAAGCGAGACCCAGTACTTC	CASSLASGSETQYF
TRBJ2-1	.	few	TRBV29-1	TGCAGCGTCCAGGGGGGGAGCTCCTACAATGAGCAGTTCTTC	CSVQGGSSYNEQFF
TRBJ2-5	TRBD2	.	TRBV7-3	TGTGCCAGCAGCTTAACTAGCGGGATCGGAGAGACCCAGTACTTC	CASSLTSGIGETQYF
TRBJ2-3	TRBD2	.	TRBV20-1	TGCAGTGCTGCTATCGGGGGGACAGATACGCAGTATTTT	CSAAIGGTDTQYF
TRBJ1-6	TRBD1	few	TRBV2	TGTGCCAGCAGCCGGGACAGGAATTCACCCCTCCACTTT	CASSRDRNSPLHF
TRBJ1-2	.	.	TRBV9	TGTGCCAGCCGCGACAGGTCCTATGGCTACACCTTC	CASRDRSYGYTF